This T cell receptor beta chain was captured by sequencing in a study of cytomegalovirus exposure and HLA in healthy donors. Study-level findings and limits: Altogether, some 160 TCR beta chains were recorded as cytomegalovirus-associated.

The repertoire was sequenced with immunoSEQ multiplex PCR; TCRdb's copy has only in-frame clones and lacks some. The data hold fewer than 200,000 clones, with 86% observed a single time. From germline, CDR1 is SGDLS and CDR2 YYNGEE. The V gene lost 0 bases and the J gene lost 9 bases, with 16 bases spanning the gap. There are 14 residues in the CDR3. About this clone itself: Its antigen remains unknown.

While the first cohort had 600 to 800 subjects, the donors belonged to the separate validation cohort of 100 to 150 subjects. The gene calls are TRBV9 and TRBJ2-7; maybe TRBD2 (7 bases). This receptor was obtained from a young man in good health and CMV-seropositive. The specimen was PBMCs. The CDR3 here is CASSVAGGARVQYF. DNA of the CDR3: TGTGCCAGCAGCGTAGCTGGGGGGGCACGAGTGCAGTACTTC.